Presented here are 26 T cell receptor beta chains from one specimen sequenced in a study of early T cells in non-severe SARS-CoV-2 infection. TCRdb re-called the 5' RACE reads through MiXCR, storing one row per CDR3 protein. The repertoire has 85,000 to 90,000 distinct CDR3 sequences, around an eighth of them found once; the top ten carry over 6.5%. Sequenced input: whole blood. The source of these receptors is an adult who was a healthcare worker with PCR-confirmed SARS-CoV-2 infection or an uninfected control (not recorded which).

This clonotype was counted a few times. The chain uses TRBV6-6 and TRBJ2-1, with D tentatively TRBD1 (6 bases). The CDR3 runs 15 residues. Trimming left V 10 bases short and J 9 bases short, with 25 bases between. CDR1 and CDR2 from the germline V gene are MNHNY and SVGAGI (reference sequence). In DNA form, the CDR3 reads TGTGCCACCAGGACGTCAGGGGTCCGCGTGGGTGAGCAGTTCTTC. Its protein product is CATRTSGVRVGEQFF.

This clonotype occurred a few times. The chain combines TRBV7-9 with TRBJ2-7; the D is unclear. V dropped 5 bases and J dropped 3 bases, with 20 bases sitting between them. CDR3 length equals 16 residues. CDR1 is SEHNR and CDR2 is FQNEAQ in the germline V gene (reference sequence). The CDR3 DNA sequence: TGTGCCAGCAGCGGCCGCCGGACCGGACCCATCTACGAGCAGTACTTC. Its translation is CASSGRRTGPIYEQYF.

This chain joins TRBV7-8 and TRBJ1-1; no firm D call. The V gene lost 1 base and the J gene lost 1 base, with 7 bases spanning the gap. The germline V gene has CDR1 SGHVS and CDR2 FQNEAQ. CDR3 size: 14 residues. This CDR3 reads CASSLEYGNTEAFF. The CDR3 region has the DNA TGTGCCAGCAGCTTAGAATACGGGAACACTGAAGCTTTCTTT.

In its sample, this clonotype was seen a few times. The chain couples TRBV20-1 to TRBJ2-3, with D possibly being TRBD2 (6 bases). Germline V lookup: CDR1 DFQATT, CDR2 SNEGSKA (reference sequence). The length of the CDR3 is 15 residues. V was cut by 5 bases and J by 4 bases, with 19 bases left in between. The CDR3 nucleotides are TGCAGTGCTGGCGGGACGGCTCGGGCCCCAGATACGCAGTATTTT. Translation gives CSAGGTARAPDTQYF.

The DNA for the CDR3 is TGCAGCGTACTTAGCGGGGACTACAATGAGCAGTTCTTC. As protein: CSVLSGDYNEQFF. V usage is TRBV29-1 and J usage is TRBJ2-1; 8 nucleotides match TRBD2. Germline CDR1 and CDR2: SQVTM and ANQGSEA. The length of the CDR3 is 13 residues. Unmatched junction bases numbered 4, after V lost 6 bases and J lost 3 bases.

This clonotype was seen a handful of times. The V call is TRBV25-1, the J call TRBJ1-2; D uncertain. V gave up 0 bases and J gave up 6 bases, with 2 bases separating them. The germline V gene encodes CDR1 MGHDK and CDR2 SYGVNS. This CDR3 spans 11 amino acids. In nucleotides, the CDR3 is TGTGCCAGCAGTGAATATCATGGCTACACCTTC. Its translation is CASSEYHGYTF.

This clonotype was seen more than once but under ten times. The rearrangement links TRBV5-4 to TRBJ2-1, with TRBD2 matching over 9 bases. Trimming took 0 bases from V and 9 from J; bases not matched to a gene: 7. The CDR3 is 15 residues long. Germline CDR1 and CDR2: SGHNT and YYREEE (reference sequence). CDR3 amino acids: CASSLAAGGFGEQFF. Here the CDR3 DNA reads TGTGCCAGCAGCTTGGCAGCGGGAGGCTTTGGTGAGCAGTTCTTC.

This clonotype was found a few times. The chain employs TRBV20-1 and TRBJ1-5; a possible D gene is TRBD1 (6 bases). The CDR3 spans 12 residues. Trimming took off 4 bases at V and 13 bases at J, with 17 bases between the two ends. Germline-derived CDR1 and CDR2 are DFQATT and SNEGSKA (reference sequence). In DNA, the CDR3 is TGCAGTGCTACCGATACAGGGTACCTACAGCATTTT. Encoded protein: CSATDTGYLQHF.

This chain links TRBV18 with TRBJ2-7; maybe TRBD2 (6 bases). The CDR3 runs to 14 residues. CDR1 and CDR2 (germline): KGHSH, LQKENI. The V end lost 3 bases, the J end lost 0 bases, and 9 bases lay between the germline ends. DNA for the CDR3: TGTGCCAGCTCACCGGTCGGGAGCTCCTACGAGCAGTACTTC. Its translation is CASSPVGSSYEQYF.

Written as DNA, the CDR3 is TGTGCCAGCAGCTCCTCGACTCATGCCTTCAATGAGCAGTTCTTC. Translation gives CASSSSTHAFNEQFF. V usage is TRBV7-6 and J usage is TRBJ2-1, with D hard to call. Trimming removed 4 bases from V and 6 bases from J, with 16 bases in between. The germline V gene has CDR1 SGHVS and CDR2 FNYEAQ. There are 15 residues in the CDR3.

The rearrangement uses TRBV10-1 and TRBJ1-5; D may be TRBD1 (6 bases). V was pared by 2 bases and J by 2 bases, with 13 bases between. Germline assignment: CDR1 WNHNN and CDR2 SYGVQD (reference sequence). This CDR3 is built from 16 residues. The CDR3 region is CASSERAGDRNQPQHF. Written as DNA, the CDR3 is TGCGCCAGCAGTGAGAGGGCAGGGGATCGCAATCAGCCCCAGCATTTT.

The chain joins TRBV6-1 to TRBJ2-7; D is undetermined. The CDR3 length is 15 residues. The V and J ends lost 1 base and 2 bases respectively, with 12 bases between them. Per germline, CDR1 MNHNS and CDR2 SASEGT. As DNA, the CDR3 is TGTGCCAGCAGTGAAGACCCAGGCCGTCCCTACGAGCAGTACTTC. Translating it yields CASSEDPGRPYEQYF.

Many counts were recorded for this clonotype. The chain combines TRBV20-1 with TRBJ2-1; 10 nucleotides align to TRBD2. The length of the CDR3 is 20 residues. CDR1 is DFQATT and CDR2 is SNEGSKA in the germline V gene (reference sequence). With 5 bases clipped from V and 7 bases from J, the junction kept 26 bases outside the gene matches. Here the CDR3 DNA reads TGCAGTGCTTCTGTCTTCTTGGCTAGCGGGAGACCCCCCTCGGGGAATGAGCAGTTCTTC. It is translated as CSASVFLASGRPPSGNEQFF.

This clonotype has more than one count but fewer than ten. This chain joins TRBV19 and TRBJ2-3; D might be TRBD1 or TRBD2, each matching 5 bases. Germline loops: CDR1 LNHDA, CDR2 SQIVND (reference sequence). Trimming shortened V by 5 bases and J by 4 bases, and 7 bases separated the two germline ends. The CDR3 consists of 12 residues. For the CDR3, the DNA is TGTGCCAGTAGTCCGGGGCCAGATACGCAGTATTTT. Its translation is CASSPGPDTQYF.

This clonotype was seen ten or more times. The V call is TRBV5-1, the J call TRBJ2-7; the D gene could be TRBD1 or TRBD2 (5 bases each). CDR1 is SGHRS, CDR2 YFSETQ, per germline. The CDR3 has 12 residues. With 0 bases removed from V and 6 bases from J, the gap between germline ends came to 7 bases. The CDR3 nucleotides are TGCGCCAGCAGCTTGGTTGGGACCGAGCAGTACTTC. Translated, it gives CASSLVGTEQYF. Complete variable domain (other parts from reference TRBV5-1 and TRBJ2-7): KAGVTQTPRYLIKTRGQQVTLSCSPISGHRSVSWYQQTPGQGLQFLFEYFSETQRNKGNFPGRFSGRQFSNSRSEMNVSTLELGDSALYLCASSLVGTEQYFGPGTRLTVT.

The genes are TRBV20-1 and TRBJ2-5, with 12 bases aligning to TRBD2. With 4 bases clipped from V and 5 bases from J, the junction kept 8 bases outside the gene matches. The CDR3 extends over 15 amino acids. The germline V gene has CDR1 DFQATT and CDR2 SNEGSKA (reference sequence). The CDR3 bases are TGCAGTGCTAACCCGGGGACTAGCGGGCCCGAGACCCAGTACTTC. Its translation: CSANPGTSGPETQYF.

This clonotype was counted only a few times. The chain uses TRBV24-1 and TRBJ1-3; D is undetermined. Germline V gene lookup returns CDR1 KGHDR and CDR2 SFDVKD. Trimming took off 2 bases at V and 0 bases at J, with 4 bases between the two ends. CDR3 length: 14 residues. The CDR3 is CATSDWSSGNTIYF. DNA for the CDR3: TGTGCCACCAGTGATTGGTCCTCTGGAAACACCATATATTTT.

At least ten counts were recorded for this clonotype. V is TRBV19 and J is TRBJ2-2, with 9 bases aligning to TRBD1. The V segment lost 5 bases and the J segment 7 bases; nucleotides outside the gene matches: 14. The CDR3 runs 17 residues. The germline CDR1 and CDR2 sequences are LNHDA and SQIVND (reference sequence). CDR3 sequence (DNA): TGTGCCAGTAGTTTACTTCCGGGACAGGGTCGTAGCGGGGAGCTGTTTTTT. Its translation is CASSLLPGQGRSGELFF.

The chain uses TRBV28 and TRBJ1-4; D is possibly TRBD1 (6 bases). The V gene's germline CDR1 is MDHEN and CDR2 SYDVKM. V lost 5 bases and J 8 bases, leaving 15 bases between the germline ends. The CDR3 spans 14 residues. The CDR3 bases are TGTGCCAGCAGTCCCGGACAGCGAGGAGAAAAACTGTTTTTT. Encoded protein: CASSPGQRGEKLFF.

There are a few counts of this clonotype. V usage is TRBV12-3 or TRBV12-4 and J usage is TRBJ1-1; perhaps TRBD1 as D (5 bases). The CDR3 runs to 14 residues. Trimming removed 5 bases at V and 1 base at J, with 11 bases between. For the CDR3, the DNA is TGTGCCAGCAGTCCCCGGACAACGAACACTGAAGCTTTCTTT. This gives the protein CASSPRTTNTEAFF.

In this sample, this clonotype turned up once. Being one base from a much bigger clone, this may be a read error. Here the CDR3 DNA reads TGCAGAGCTAGAGTCGCCCGAGAACCCTACGAGCAGTACTTC. This gives the protein CRARVAREPYEQYF. The chain uses TRBV20-1 and TRBJ2-7; D is ambiguous. In germline, CDR1 is DFQATT, CDR2 SNEGSKA (reference sequence). The CDR3 has 14 residues.

The V gene is TRBV28, the J gene TRBJ2-3; D ambiguous. Germline V lookup: CDR1 MDHEN, CDR2 SYDVKM. This CDR3 region has 16 residues. The V end was cut by 6 bases, the J end by 2 bases, with 18 bases between. The CDR3 loop reads CASSIPGGAHTDTQYF. The CDR3 DNA is TGTGCCAGCAGCATCCCCGGTGGTGCACACACAGATACGCAGTATTTT. The variable domain in full, completed from reference TRBV28 and TRBJ2-3, reads DVKVTQSSRYLVKRTGEKVFLECVQDMDHENMFWYRQDPGLGLRLIYFSYDVKMKEKGDIPEGYSVSREKKERFSLILESASTNQTSMYLCASSIPGGAHTDTQYFGPGTRLTVL.

The table lists this clonotype with a few counts. The chain carries TRBV5-1 and TRBJ1-4, with 7 bases lining up with TRBD1. CDR1 and CDR2 (germline): SGHRS, YFSETQ. The CDR3 is 14 amino acids. The J segment lost 5 bases and the V segment lost 4 bases, leaving 5 bases of the junction unmatched. In DNA, the CDR3 is TGCGCCAGCAGCACCGGGACAGTGAATGAAAAACTGTTTTTT. Residues: CASSTGTVNEKLFF.

This clonotype was counted ten times or more. The V gene is TRBV20-1, the J gene TRBJ1-2, with a tentative D call TRBD1 (6 bases). The V gene's germline CDR1 is DFQATT and CDR2 SNEGSKA (reference sequence). Trimming cost V 4 bases and J 11 bases, with 17 bases left between them. This CDR3 is built from 12 residues. CDR3 in amino acids: CSAKEGWGQYTF. Here the CDR3 DNA reads TGCAGTGCTAAGGAGGGTTGGGGGCAGTACACCTTC.

This clonotype was detected ten times or more. The CDR3 region has the DNA TGTGCCAGTATGAACAGGGGGCGCGGCGGGGAGCTGTTTTTT. It yields the protein CASMNRGRGGELFF. The rearrangement uses TRBV19 and TRBJ2-2; 9 positions match TRBD1. This CDR3 region has 14 residues. CDR1 is LNHDA, CDR2 SQIVND, per germline (reference sequence). After removal of 7 bases from V and 7 bases from J, the junction contained 7 bases not matched to a gene.

The chain combines TRBV28 with TRBJ2-1; 7 bases are a match to TRBD2. CDR3 length: 12 amino acids. CDR1 and CDR2 from the germline V gene are MDHEN and SYDVKM. Trimming removed 6 bases from V and 6 bases from J; junction bases left unmatched: 2. The DNA of the CDR3 is TGTGCCAGCAGGCTAGCGGTCAATGAGCAGTTCTTC. This sequence encodes CASRLAVNEQFF.